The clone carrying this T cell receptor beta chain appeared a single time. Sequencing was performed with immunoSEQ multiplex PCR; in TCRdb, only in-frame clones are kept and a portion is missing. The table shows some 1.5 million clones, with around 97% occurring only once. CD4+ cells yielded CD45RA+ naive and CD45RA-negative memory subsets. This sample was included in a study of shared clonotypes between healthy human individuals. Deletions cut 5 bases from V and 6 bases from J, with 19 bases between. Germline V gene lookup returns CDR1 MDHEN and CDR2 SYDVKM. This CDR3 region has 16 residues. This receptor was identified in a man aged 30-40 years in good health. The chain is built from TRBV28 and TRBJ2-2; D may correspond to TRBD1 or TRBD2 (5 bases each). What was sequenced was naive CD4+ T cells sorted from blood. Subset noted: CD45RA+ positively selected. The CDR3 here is CASSRSPFWGSGELFF. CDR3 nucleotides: TGTGCCAGCAGTAGATCGCCCTTTTGGGGGTCCGGGGAGCTGTTTTTT.